The 13 T cell receptor beta chains reported below all come from one sample, sequenced in a study of T cells after yellow fever vaccination (dated by TCRdb to about 2019). Taken with the paper, the label for treatment or condition translates to: live attenuated yellow fever vaccine strain. The library was prepared using 5' RACE. The reads were generated on an Illumina NovaSeq 6000. TCRdb ran its own pipeline on the public reads, namely fastp trimming at Q25 and MiXCR clone calling, and kept in-frame beta chains. Every entry covers one CDR3 protein and lists the most common genes and DNA from its rows. This sample holds about 130,000 distinct CDR3 sequences; almost 9% were observed only once. Jointly, the top ten make up around 40% of the sample. Material: CD8+ T cells sorted from PBMCs, obtained on the day of the yellow fever booster vaccination. These receptors were taken from a man aged 18 to 30 who received the YFV17D yellow fever vaccine.

The chain joins TRBV20-1 to TRBJ2-7, with 7 nucleotides matching TRBD1. Germline V lookup: CDR1 DFQATT, CDR2 SNEGSKA (reference sequence). Unmatched junction bases numbered 4, after V lost 5 bases and J lost 0 bases. This CDR3 is 13 amino acids long. The CDR3 region is CSARTGTSYEQYV. CDR3 DNA sequence: TGCAGTGCTCGGACAGGCACCTCCTACGAGCAGTACGTC.

This clonotype showed up many times. The chain couples TRBV5-1 to TRBJ1-2; 8 bases fit TRBD1. CDR1 is SGHRS, CDR2 YFSETQ, per germline. With V trimmed by 3 bases and J by 5 bases, 3 bases remained unmatched. The CDR3 length is 13 residues. The CDR3 loop reads CASSYGQGYGYTF. As DNA, the CDR3 is TGCGCCAGCAGCTATGGACAGGGTTATGGCTACACCTTC.

The J gene is TRBJ1-6, the V gene TRBV25-1; perhaps TRBD1 as D (6 bases). This CDR3 spans 13 amino acids. From germline, CDR1 is MGHDK and CDR2 SYGVNS. Trimming took 4 bases from V and 7 from J, leaving 8 bases between them. DNA for the CDR3: TGTGCCAGCAGTGTCCAGGGGAATTCACCCCTCCACTTT. Protein: CASSVQGNSPLHF.

This clonotype was counted a few times. The gene calls are TRBV19 and TRBJ2-3; D is uncertain. The CDR3 consists of 16 residues. Per germline, CDR1 LNHDA and CDR2 SQIVND (reference sequence). Trimming took off 0 bases at V and 0 bases at J, with 10 bases between the two ends. The CDR3 spells CASSIDPASSTDTQYF. The CDR3 DNA follows: TGTGCCAGTAGTATAGATCCGGCTTCTAGCACAGATACGCAGTATTTT.

The chain combines TRBV5-5 with TRBJ1-1; D call uncertain. Germline V gene sequence: CDR1 SGHKS, CDR2 YYEKEE (reference sequence). Trimming removed 0 bases at V and 4 bases at J, with 13 bases between. The CDR3 consists of 15 residues. CDR3 protein: CASSLVPVSPTEAFF. The CDR3 region has the DNA TGTGCCAGCAGCTTGGTGCCGGTGAGCCCCACTGAAGCTTTCTTT.

This chain joins TRBV21-1 and TRBJ2-5. TRBV21-1 is termed a pseudogene. The CDR3 runs 15 residues. CDR3 residues: CASSSRKRIQETQYF. CDR3 nucleotides: TGTGCCAGCAGCAGTAGGAAACGGATCCAAGAGACCCAGTACTTC.

In this sample, this clonotype turned up a few times. The chain is built from TRBV7-3 and TRBJ1-6; D possibly corresponds to TRBD1 (6 bases). This CDR3 contains 16 residues. V lost 2 bases and J lost 7, with 15 bases in between. Per the germline V gene, CDR1 is SGHTA and CDR2 is FQGTGA. The CDR3 loop reads CASSLSTTGSNSPLHF. CDR3 DNA sequence: TGTGCCAGCAGCTTATCCACTACAGGGAGCAATTCACCCCTCCACTTT.

This clonotype was observed a handful of times. This chain connects TRBV5-5 to TRBJ1-1, with TRBD1 identical over 7 bases. The CDR3 loop spans 14 amino acids. J was trimmed by 6 bases and V by 4 bases; bases with no gene match: 9. Germline loops: CDR1 SGHKS, CDR2 YYEKEE (reference sequence). CDR3 coding DNA: TGTGCCAGCAGCCTCAGACAGGGTTTCGCTGAAGCTTTCTTT. Amino acids: CASSLRQGFAEAFF.

The rearrangement links TRBV4-3 to TRBJ2-7; 9 nucleotides agree with TRBD2. The V and J ends lost 0 bases and 1 base, in that order; junction bases with no gene match: 4. CDR3 length: 16 residues. The germline gives CDR1 LGHNA, CDR2 YSLEER. CDR3 region: CASSQEVSGGSYEQYF. Written as DNA, the CDR3 is TGCGCCAGCAGCCAAGAAGTTAGCGGGGGTTCCTACGAGCAGTACTTC.

The genes are TRBV20-1 and TRBJ1-2; D not resolved. Looked up from germline, CDR1 is DFQATT and CDR2 is SNEGSKA (reference sequence). The length of the CDR3 is 15 residues. V gave up 0 bases and J gave up 4 bases, with 15 bases separating them. The CDR3 sequence: CSARESLEGAYGYTF. For the CDR3, the DNA is TGCAGTGCTAGAGAAAGTCTTGAGGGAGCCTATGGCTACACCTTC.

This clonotype has only a few counts. V and J are TRBV4-3 and TRBJ1-1; weak D call: TRBD1 (5 bases). V shed 0 bases and J shed 1 base, with 6 bases lying between them. The CDR3 is 14 residues long. Germline lookup yields CDR1 LGHNA and CDR2 YSLEER. CDR3 DNA sequence: TGCGCCAGCAGCCAAGAGGGGCGGAACACTGAAGCTTTCTTT. It codes for CASSQEGRNTEAFF.

This clonotype was seen repeatedly, ten times or more. The chain couples TRBV5-1 to TRBJ2-1; D gene uncertain. The CDR3 has 13 amino acids. Germline CDR1 and CDR2: SGHRS and YFSETQ. With 4 bases removed from V and 0 bases from J, the gap between germline ends came to 5 bases. The CDR3 spells CASSKSSYNEQFF. CDR3 coding DNA: TGCGCCAGCAGCAAAAGCTCCTACAATGAGCAGTTCTTC.

The V call is TRBV3-1, the J call TRBJ2-5, with D uncertain. Germline assignment: CDR1 LGHDT and CDR2 YNNKEL (reference sequence). The CDR3 totals 12 residues. Trimming stripped 4 bases from V and 4 bases from J, with 7 bases between. CDR3 amino acids: CASSPPRETQYF. The CDR3 nucleotides are TGTGCCAGCAGCCCACCCCGAGAGACCCAGTACTTC.